Detailed here is one T cell receptor beta chain. The CDR3 has 13 residues. V lost 4 bases and J lost 7; bases outside the gene matches: 4. Per the germline V gene, CDR1 is SGHDT and CDR2 is YYEEEE. As processed by the authors: Using reference gene primer amplification, nucleated cell counts were estimated. Profiling relied on immunoSEQ multiplex PCR, and the TCRdb table lists in-frame clones only, not all of them. V, J and clone size derive from that table, while D and trimming were established from the DNA sequence. Among a few hundred thousand clones, approximately 90% were seen once, and the ten largest hold 0.65% to 1%. The data are from a study of blood T cell repertoires in COVID-19. Across the study: Samples of COVID-19 (acute and convalescent) were obtained from the United States, Italy and Spain. PBMCs, B-cell-depleted T cells, or T cells were the source of the cDNA or gDNA that made up the material.

Seattle-derived patients entered the study during active infection and were followed longitudinally. The sequenced material came from peripheral blood. The source is a man aged 18 to 30 with COVID-19, enrolled during active disease. This rearrangement joins TRBV5-6 to TRBJ1-1; 10 nucleotides align to TRBD1. CDR3 region: CASSRRDRGEAFF. The CDR3 nucleotides are TGTGCCAGCAGCCGCCGGGACAGGGGTGAAGCTTTCTTT.